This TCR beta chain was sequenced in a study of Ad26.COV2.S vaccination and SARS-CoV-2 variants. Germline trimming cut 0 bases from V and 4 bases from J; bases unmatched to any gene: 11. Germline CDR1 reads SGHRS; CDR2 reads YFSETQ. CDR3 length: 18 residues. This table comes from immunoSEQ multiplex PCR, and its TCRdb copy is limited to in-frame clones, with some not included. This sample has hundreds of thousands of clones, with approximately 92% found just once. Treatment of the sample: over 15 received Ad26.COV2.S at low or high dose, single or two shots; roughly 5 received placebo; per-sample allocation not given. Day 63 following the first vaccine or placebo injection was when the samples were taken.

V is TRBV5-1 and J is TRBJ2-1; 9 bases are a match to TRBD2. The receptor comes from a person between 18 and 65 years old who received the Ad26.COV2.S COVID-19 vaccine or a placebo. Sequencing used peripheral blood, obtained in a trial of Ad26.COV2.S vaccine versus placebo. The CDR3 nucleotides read TGCGCCAGCAGCTTGGGCCTAGCTAGCGGGGTCCAATACAATGAGCAGTTCTTC. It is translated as CASSLGLASGVQYNEQFF.